The T cell receptor beta chain under discussion was sequenced for a study of blood T cells in healthy people across ages. Turning to this clonotype: Its specificity is not known.

It was with a sample-barcoded 5' primer and a J-beta primer mix that a second PCR of roughly 6 to 11 cycles was run. A tag from a template-switch adaptor with 12 random nucleotides marked each cDNA molecule. TCRdb recomputed calls from the 5' RACE reads with MiXCR, one row per CDR3 protein. The repertoire includes some 880,000 distinct CDR3 sequences, around 34% of them detected once, and 10% to 15% sits in the top ten. General study findings and limits: Naive CD4+ cells and diversity were both higher in long-lived donors than in aged donors. There was no known CMV status for donors, so expanded clonotype changes were possibly confounded.

This TCR was sampled from a man aged 18-30 years in good health. The sequencing sample was made of blood.

CDR3 amino acids: CASSGPGGKETQYF. In DNA, the CDR3 is TGTGCCAGCAGTGGCCCAGGGGGAAAAGAGACCCAGTACTTC. V is TRBV2 and J is TRBJ2-4, with TRBD1 matching 7 bases. The J call may not be correct, given that the DNA end is closer to TRBJ2-5. CDR1 is SNHLY and CDR2 is FYNNEI in the germline V gene. This CDR3 spans 14 amino acids.